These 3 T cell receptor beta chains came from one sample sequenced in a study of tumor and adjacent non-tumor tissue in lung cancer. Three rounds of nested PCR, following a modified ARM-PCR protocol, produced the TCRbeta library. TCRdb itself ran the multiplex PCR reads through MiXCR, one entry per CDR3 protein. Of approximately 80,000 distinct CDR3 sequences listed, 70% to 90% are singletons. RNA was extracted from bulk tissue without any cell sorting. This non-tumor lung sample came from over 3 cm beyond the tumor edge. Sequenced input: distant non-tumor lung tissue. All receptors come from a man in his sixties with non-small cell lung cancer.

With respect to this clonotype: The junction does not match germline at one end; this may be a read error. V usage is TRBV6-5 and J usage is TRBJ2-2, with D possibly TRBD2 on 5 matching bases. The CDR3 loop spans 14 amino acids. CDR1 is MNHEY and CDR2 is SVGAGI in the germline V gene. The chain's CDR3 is CASSYVSVAGDLFF. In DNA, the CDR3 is TGTGCCAGCAGTTACGTTTCAGTTGCCGGGGATCTGTTTTTT.

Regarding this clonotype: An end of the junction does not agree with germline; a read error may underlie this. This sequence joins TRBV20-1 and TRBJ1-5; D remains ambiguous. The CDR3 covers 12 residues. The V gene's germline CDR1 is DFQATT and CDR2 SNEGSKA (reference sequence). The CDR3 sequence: CSRETGKQPQHF. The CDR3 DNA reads TGCAGTCGGGAGACTGGCAAACAGCCCCAGCATTTT.

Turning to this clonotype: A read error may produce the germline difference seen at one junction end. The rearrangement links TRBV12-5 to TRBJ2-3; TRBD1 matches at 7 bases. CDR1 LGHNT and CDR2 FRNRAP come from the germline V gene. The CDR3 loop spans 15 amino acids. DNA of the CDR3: TGTGCTAGTGGTTTGTGGCAGGGGGTTACAGATAGGCAGTATTTT. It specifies CASGLWQGVTDRQYF.